These T cell receptor beta chains were read from a single sample in a study of beta chain features in type 1 diabetes. TCRdb's copy holds only in-frame clones and misses some; the assay was immunoSEQ multiplex PCR. The data show around 150,000 clones, 6.9% seen once. The sample comprised central memory CD4+ T cells from blood. These receptors were taken from a woman in her 30s in good health. Both conserved end residues are part of each CDR3. The D gene is left open where the match is weak. Clone size is not always given. Where it is, it says once, few, many or a class for expanded clones.

CSVRWLAGTYEQYF	TGCAGCGTTCGGTGGCTAGCGGGGACCTACGAGCAGTACTTC	TRBJ2-7	TRBV29-1	few	TRBD2
CASNPARDMIAGANVLTF	TGTGCCAGTAACCCGGCCCGGGACATGATCGCTGGGGCCAACGTCCTGACTTTC	TRBJ2-6	TRBV19	few	-
CASSGGTGVDKQYF	TGTGCCAGCAGTGGCGGCACAGGGGTAGATAAGCAGTACTTC	TRBJ2-7	TRBV28	many	TRBD1
CASSSRTGWLEQYF	TGTGCCAGCAGCTCTCGGACAGGGTGGCTAGAGCAGTACTTC	TRBJ2-7	TRBV7-8	-	TRBD1
CASSLGTGGGGQPQHF	TGTGCCAGCAGCCTTGGAACCGGGGGTGGCGGTCAGCCCCAGCATTTT	TRBJ1-5	TRBV5-6	-	-
CASSLSSGVGTDTQYF	TGTGCCAGCAGTTTATCTTCCGGGGTCGGAACAGATACGCAGTATTTT	TRBJ2-3	TRBV27	few	-
CASSLGSTGAREQYF	TGTGCCAGCAGCTTAGGGTCGACAGGGGCTCGGGAGCAGTACTTC	TRBJ2-7	TRBV11-3	once	TRBD1
CASSLDGTGGTYGYTF	TGTGCCAGCAGCTTAGATGGGACGGGAGGGACCTATGGCTACACCTTC	TRBJ1-2	TRBV7-2	few	-
CASSQSGWGTDTQYF	TGTGCCAGCAGCCAATCGGGGTGGGGCACAGATACGCAGTATTTT	TRBJ2-3	TRBV14	-	-
CASSFLASDSGANVLTF	TGTGCCAGCAGTTTTCTTGCTAGCGACTCTGGGGCCAACGTCCTGACTTTC	TRBJ2-6	TRBV28	-	-
CASSQDGTSGYNEQFF	TGTGCCAGCAGCCAAGATGGGACTAGCGGCTACAATGAGCAGTTCTTC	TRBJ2-1	TRBV7-9	-	TRBD2
CASSERTFNEKLFF	TGTGCCAGCAGTGAAAGGACATTTAATGAAAAACTGTTTTTT	TRBJ1-4	TRBV6-1	-	-
CASSGGGEQFF	TGTGCCAGCAGTGGGGGGGGTGAGCAGTTCTTC	TRBJ2-1	TRBV2	few	TRBD2
CASSIRGWSLSGANVLTF	TGTGCCAGTAGTATTCGGGGATGGTCCCTCTCTGGGGCCAACGTCCTGACTTTC	TRBJ2-6	TRBV19	few	-
CASSGTSRTQYF	TGTGCCAGCAGTGGGACTAGCAGAACGCAGTATTTT	TRBJ2-3	TRBV2	few	TRBD2
CASLPGQGWTDTQYF	TGTGCCAGCTTACCGGGACAGGGATGGACAGATACGCAGTATTTT	TRBJ2-3	TRBV18	-	TRBD1
CASRYRTGAGANVLTF	TGTGCCAGCAGATACCGTACAGGGGCTGGGGCCAACGTCCTGACTTTC	TRBJ2-6	TRBV28	-	TRBD1
CSVESGGPYNEQFF	TGCAGCGTTGAAAGTGGGGGCCCCTACAATGAGCAGTTCTTC	TRBJ2-1	TRBV29-1	many	-
CASSPPGVRLFF	TGTGCCAGCAGCCCCCCCGGGGTCAGACTGTTTTTT	TRBJ1-4	TRBV5-4	-	-
CASSLVPGGFVSYNEQFF	TGTGCCAGCAGTTTAGTCCCGGGAGGGTTCGTCTCCTACAATGAGCAGTTCTTC	TRBJ2-1	TRBV28	-	TRBD2
CASNRQRGEAFF	TGTGCCAGCAACCGACAAAGGGGTGAAGCTTTCTTT	TRBJ1-1	TRBV6-1	few	-
CASSRQGSDEKLFF	TGTGCCAGCAGCCGACAGGGGTCGGATGAAAAACTGTTTTTT	TRBJ1-4	TRBV11-2	few	TRBD1